This TCR beta chain was found in a study of T-cell reconstitution after alpha-beta-depleted transplantation in children. Trimming removed 3 bases from V and 3 bases from J; junction bases left unmatched: 8. From germline, CDR1 is SEHNR and CDR2 FQNEAQ (reference sequence). The CDR3 runs 15 residues. Findings and caveats of the study: T-cell counts and diversity at one year following transplant were attributed mainly to newly produced T cells.

This clonotype showed up just a few times. Its antigen remains unknown. TCRbeta library preparation incorporated unique molecular identifiers. TCRdb used MiXCR to reprocess the PCR reads, holding one entry per CDR3 protein. The sample shows about 78,000 distinct CDR3 sequences, about 14% of them seen only once. V usage is TRBV7-9 and J usage is TRBJ2-7; 7 bases fit TRBD1. The TCR comes from a male patient under 10 years old who had a stem cell transplant for acute lymphoblastic leukemia, so the T cells may come from the graft donor. The sample was PBMCs, mostly from graft donor cells, taken 180 days after TCRalphabeta/CD19-depleted stem cell transplant. DNA of the CDR3: TGTGCCAGCAGCTTCGGACAGGCTACTATCTACGAGCAGTACTTC. Translated: CASSFGQATIYEQYF.